These 27 T cell receptor beta chains were all obtained from the same sample, sequenced in a study of a mutant IDH1 vaccine in newly diagnosed glioma. Their antigen targets remain unknown. Repertoires were generated with immunoSEQ multiplex PCR, while TCRdb's copy carries only in-frame clones and drops some. The table records about 48,000 clones, under 85% of them present only once. Time point denoted: week 35, safety follow-up. Vaccinated patients received 300 ug of mutant IDH1 20-mer peptide per dose, with topical imiquimod. The sequences come from PBMCs, collected from a glioma patient whose treatment included an IDH1 peptide vaccine. Receptors originate from a man between 35 and 55 years old with glioma.

This chain uses TRBV7-9 with TRBJ2-5; D ambiguous. The closer fit of TRBJ2-7 to the DNA end suggests the J call may be wrong. This CDR3 region has 12 residues. Germline values: CDR1 SEHNR, CDR2 FQNEAQ (reference sequence). CDR3 amino acids: CASSSTLYEQYF. CDR3 in DNA: TGTGCCAGCAGCTCGACATTATACGAGCAGTACTTC.

This clone was picked up a small number of times. The gene calls are TRBV6-5 and TRBJ1-6; D is uncertain. CDR1 is MNHEY and CDR2 is SVGAGI in the germline V gene. The CDR3 is made up of 14 amino acids. Trimming cost V 0 bases and J 13 bases, with 13 bases left between them. The CDR3 reads CASSYSPAGEPLHF. Written as DNA, the CDR3 is TGTGCCAGCAGTTACTCCCCGGCAGGAGAGCCCCTCCACTTT.

V gene TRBV19 combines with J gene TRBJ2-1, with a possible D match to TRBD2 (7 bases). The CDR3 extends over 14 amino acids. Germline-derived CDR1 and CDR2 are LNHDA and SQIVND (reference sequence). V was pared by 6 bases and J by 5 bases, with 14 bases between. This CDR3 reads CASRNRGADNEQFF. The CDR3 DNA is TGTGCCAGTAGAAATCGGGGGGCTGACAATGAGCAGTTCTTC.

This clone occurred once. The CDR3 DNA follows: TGTGCCAGCAGCTTTAGACAGGCGAGCGTGGCGTACTTC. This codes for CASSFRQASVAYF. The chain has TRBV7-9 and TRBJ2-7, with D tentatively TRBD1 (6 bases). Trimming removed 3 bases at V and 12 bases at J, with 18 bases between. CDR1 is SEHNR and CDR2 is FQNEAQ in the germline V gene (reference sequence). This CDR3 contains 13 residues.

This clone was counted only a few times. The V gene is TRBV13, the J gene TRBJ2-3; D unclear. The CDR3 runs 12 residues. CDR1 PRHDT and CDR2 FYEKMQ come from the germline V gene (reference sequence). Trimming removed 6 bases from V and 6 bases from J, with 10 bases in between. The CDR3 protein is CASSMVTDTQYF. DNA for the CDR3: TGTGCCAGCAGTATGGTGACTGATACGCAGTATTTT.

This chain links TRBV29-1 with TRBJ2-5; TRBD2 agrees at 10 bases. This CDR3 contains 13 residues. Losses at the gene ends were 6 bases for V and 4 bases for J; bases not matched to a gene: 5. Germline V gene data show CDR1 as SQVTM and CDR2 as ANQGSEA. CDR3 sequence (DNA): TGCAGCGTGGTACTAGCGGGGAGAGAGACCCAGTACTTC. Its translation: CSVVLAGRETQYF.

This sequence joins TRBV13 and TRBJ1-2, with 8 bases matching TRBD1. The CDR3 spans 15 residues. J lost 4 bases, V lost 0 bases, and 4 bases had no gene match. Germline CDR1 PRHDT, CDR2 FYEKMQ (reference sequence). The CDR3 region has the DNA TGTGCCAGCAGCTTAGGGGACAGGGACCTCTATGGCTACACCTTC. The encoded protein is CASSLGDRDLYGYTF.

J is TRBJ2-3 and V is TRBV2; the D gene is possibly TRBD2 (5 bases). CDR3 length equals 14 residues. The V gene lost 3 bases and the J gene lost 2 bases, with 9 bases spanning the gap. The germline V gene encodes CDR1 SNHLY and CDR2 FYNNEI. The CDR3 reads CASSELALTDTQYF. The CDR3 DNA sequence: TGTGCCAGCAGTGAGCTAGCCCTCACAGATACGCAGTATTTT. Supplemented by reference TRBV2 and TRBJ2-3, the full variable domain reads EPEVTQTPSHQVTQMGQEVILRCVPISNHLYFYWYRQILGQKVEFLVSFYNNEISEKSEIFDDQFSVERPDGSNFTLKIRSTKLEDSAMYFCASSELALTDTQYFGPGTRLTVL.

This clone was counted a few times. This sequence joins TRBV5-4 and TRBJ2-2; D unresolved. In germline, CDR1 is SGHNT, CDR2 YYREEE (reference sequence). V dropped 4 bases and J dropped 3 bases, with 16 bases sitting between them. The CDR3 has 16 residues. CDR3 nucleotides: TGTGCCAGCAGCATTCGCCGGACGGCCTACACCGGGGAGCTGTTTTTT. Its protein product is CASSIRRTAYTGELFF.

The rearrangement joins TRBV14 to TRBJ1-2; possibly TRBD1 for D (5 bases). CDR3 length: 15 residues. The V gene's germline CDR1 is SGHDN and CDR2 FVKESK. Trimming shortened V by 4 bases and J by 3 bases, and 15 bases separated the two germline ends. CDR3 DNA: TGTGCCAGCAGCCGGCGGGACGCGGTCTACTATGGCTACACCTTC. It is translated as CASSRRDAVYYGYTF.

This rearrangement joins TRBV4-2 to TRBJ1-3; 9 nucleotides match TRBD1. The trim removed 1 base at V and 1 base at J, leaving 2 bases unmatched. CDR1 is LGHNA, CDR2 YNFKEQ, per germline. The CDR3 totals 16 residues. CDR3 sequence reads: CASSQGDRASGNTIYF. The CDR3, as DNA: TGTGCCAGCAGCCAAGGGGACAGGGCTTCTGGAAACACCATATATTTT.

In this sample, this clone turned up a few times. J is TRBJ2-3 and V is TRBV12-5; 7 positions agree with TRBD1. Germline V gene lookup returns CDR1 LGHNT and CDR2 FRNRAP. V lost 6 bases and J lost 8; bases outside the gene matches: 5. The CDR3 covers 12 residues. The DNA of the CDR3 is TGTGCTAGTGGAAGACAGGGCCTTACGCAGTATTTT. Residues: CASGRQGLTQYF.

This clone was recorded a few times. This sequence joins TRBV10-1 and TRBJ1-6; 10 bases align to TRBD1. The CDR3 has 13 residues. V lost 6 bases to trimming and J lost 11 bases; unmatched junction nucleotides: 4. Germline CDR1 is WNHNN and CDR2 is SYGVQD (reference sequence). The CDR3: CASSRDRGAPLHF. As DNA, the CDR3 is TGCGCCAGCAGCCGGGACAGGGGAGCACCCCTCCACTTT.

J is TRBJ2-2 and V is TRBV5-6; a possible D gene is TRBD1 (5 bases). The CDR3 totals 19 residues. V lost 4 bases, J lost 1 base, and 23 bases lay in between. Germline CDR1 SGHDT, CDR2 YYEEEE. The CDR3 here is CASSLSVGVWAKNTGELFF. The CDR3, as DNA: TGTGCCAGCAGCCTCTCGGTAGGGGTATGGGCAAAGAACACCGGGGAGCTGTTTTTT.

This CDR3 reads CAISKGQGVQETQYF. The CDR3 nucleotides are TGTGCCATCAGTAAGGGACAGGGTGTCCAAGAGACCCAGTACTTC. V and J are TRBV10-3 and TRBJ2-5; TRBD1 agrees at 9 bases. With V trimmed by 5 bases and J by 1 base, 5 bases remained unmatched. This CDR3 spans 15 amino acids. Germline-derived CDR1 and CDR2 are ENHRY and SYGVKD.

The table lists this clone with a count of one. The chain employs TRBV5-1 and TRBJ1-2, with TRBD1 identical over 10 bases. The CDR3 is made up of 14 amino acids. The trim removed 4 bases at V and 7 bases at J, leaving 7 bases unmatched. Germline V lookup: CDR1 SGHRS, CDR2 YFSETQ. CDR3 sequence reads: CASSLTTGGGGYTF. The CDR3 DNA is TGCGCCAGCAGCCTTACGACAGGGGGCGGTGGCTACACCTTC.

There are a few counts of this clone. The gene calls are TRBV5-1 and TRBJ1-1; 7 positions match TRBD1. V trimming: 3 bases; J trimming: 1 base; junction bases outside the gene matches: 6. This CDR3 region has 15 residues. Germline lookup yields CDR1 SGHRS and CDR2 YFSETQ. CDR3 DNA sequence: TGCGCCAGCAGCTATACCGGGACAGAGAACACTGAAGCTTTCTTT. As protein: CASSYTGTENTEAFF. The full variable domain, rest sourced from reference TRBV5-1 and TRBJ1-1, is KAGVTQTPRYLIKTRGQQVTLSCSPISGHRSVSWYQQTPGQGLQFLFEYFSETQRNKGNFPGRFSGRQFSNSRSEMNVSTLELGDSALYLCASSYTGTENTEAFFGQGTRLTVV.

J is TRBJ1-3 and V is TRBV27, with 7 bases fitting TRBD1. V lost 4 bases and J lost 2; bases outside the gene matches: 5. CDR1 and CDR2 (germline): MNHEY, SMNVEV (reference sequence). This CDR3 is built from 15 residues. The DNA for the CDR3 is TGTGCCAGCAGTTGGAAGGGGGCGCCTGGAAACACCATATATTTT. It translates to CASSWKGAPGNTIYF.

The chain is built from TRBV29-1 and TRBJ2-3; 9 bases match TRBD1. The V gene's germline CDR1 is SQVTM and CDR2 ANQGSEA. This CDR3 is built from 14 residues. Trimming removed 7 bases from V and 0 bases from J; junction bases left unmatched: 5. The CDR3 reads CSAQGALSTDTQYF. The CDR3 DNA follows: TGCAGCGCACAGGGGGCGTTAAGCACAGATACGCAGTATTTT.

V usage is TRBV6-5 and J usage is TRBJ2-7, with D possibly being TRBD1 or TRBD2 (5 bases each). The CDR3 totals 14 residues. The germline V and J ends were trimmed by 5 bases and 7 bases, with 18 bases remaining between them. Per the germline V gene, CDR1 is MNHEY and CDR2 is SVGAGI. The CDR3 region has the DNA TGTGCCAGCAGTCACCGGGCAGGGACGGGAGAGCAGTACTTC. Protein sequence: CASSHRAGTGEQYF.

This clone was counted a single time. The CDR3 region is CASSKAGTGGNTIYF. The CDR3, as DNA: TGTGCCAGCAGCAAAGCCGGGACGGGTGGAAACACCATATATTTT. The chain links TRBV6-5 to TRBJ1-3; D is perhaps TRBD1 (5 bases). This CDR3 is built from 15 residues. The germline V gene has CDR1 MNHEY and CDR2 SVGAGI. V shed 6 bases and J shed 3 bases, with 15 bases lying between them.

The DNA for the CDR3 is TGTGCCAGCCGAGACGGGTTAGTAGATACCTATGGCTACACCTTC. It specifies CASRDGLVDTYGYTF. The gene calls are TRBV18 and TRBJ1-2; D uncertain. The CDR3 length is 15 residues. Germline assignment: CDR1 KGHSH and CDR2 LQKENI. V was trimmed by 8 bases and J by 4 bases, leaving 20 bases between them.

The chain employs TRBV5-1 and TRBJ2-7; D possibly corresponds to TRBD1 (6 bases). V shed 7 bases and J shed 0 bases, with 11 bases lying between them. Germline V gene data show CDR1 as SGHRS and CDR2 as YFSETQ. The CDR3 runs to 13 residues. The CDR3 reads CASRGGDSYEQYF. The CDR3 nucleotides read TGCGCCAGCCGAGGGGGAGACTCCTACGAGCAGTACTTC.

This clone came up a few times. The chain links TRBV19 to TRBJ1-2, with D possibly being TRBD1 (6 bases). In germline, CDR1 is LNHDA, CDR2 SQIVND (reference sequence). The CDR3 has 14 residues. Deletions cut 7 bases from V and 2 bases from J, with 14 bases between. CDR3 sequence reads: CASKWGRGNYGYTF. The CDR3, as DNA: TGTGCCAGTAAATGGGGGCGCGGAAACTATGGCTACACCTTC. The full variable domain, with the rest looked up from reference TRBV19 and TRBJ1-2, is DGGITQSPKYLFRKEGQNVTLSCEQNLNHDAMYWYRQDPGQGLRLIYYSQIVNDFQKGDIAEGYSVSREKKESFPLTVTSAQKNPTAFYLCASKWGRGNYGYTFGSGTRLTVV.

With respect to this clone: Germline and junction disagree at one end, which may indicate a read error. The V call is TRBV2, the J call TRBJ2-5, with D perhaps assigned TRBD1 or TRBD2 (5 bases each). From germline, CDR1 is SNHLY and CDR2 FYNNEI. This CDR3 contains 12 residues. The CDR3 protein is CASSEAQGTWDF. DNA of the CDR3: TGTGCCAGCAGTGAAGCGCAAGGGACGTGGGACTTC.

The gene calls are TRBV6-5 and TRBJ1-3, with D possibly matching TRBD1 (6 bases). Per germline, CDR1 MNHEY and CDR2 SVGAGI. Trimming cost V 2 bases and J 0 bases, with 11 bases left between them. The CDR3 is 16 amino acids. The CDR3 region is CASSYLGTNSGNTIYF. In DNA, the CDR3 is TGTGCCAGCAGTTACCTAGGGACAAACTCTGGAAACACCATATATTTT.

The V gene is TRBV18, the J gene TRBJ1-6, with a weak D call TRBD1 (6 bases). CDR3 length: 13 amino acids. The V end lost 3 bases, the J end lost 11 bases, and 11 bases lay between the germline ends. CDR1 is KGHSH and CDR2 is LQKENI in the germline V gene. CDR3 sequence reads: CASSPAQGPPLHF. The CDR3, as DNA: TGTGCCAGCTCACCTGCGCAGGGGCCACCCCTCCACTTT.